This paragraph reports one T cell receptor beta chain. Its antigen is not known. This sample is part of a study of OX40 agonist ivuxolimab in advanced cancers. Study-level information: While on treatment, patients had intravenous ivuxolimab at 0.01 to 10 mg/kg every 2 weeks. Among those enrolled, mean age was about 63 years (range about 23 to 79) and roughly 84% were male. Findings and limits, study-wide: Determination of antigen specificity was not performed for the expanded peripheral T cells. CD4+ and CD8+ blood T cells expanded clonally by week 6 at 0.1 to 3.0 mg/kg.

The assay was immunoSEQ multiplex PCR, and TCRdb's table has in-frame clones only and misses some. In the table there are tens of thousands of clones, 87% of which are singletons. The CDR3 sequence is 14 residues long. The ends lost 4 bases at V and 2 bases at J; junction bases unmatched: 3. From germline, CDR1 is MDHEN and CDR2 SYDVKM. The sequence came from an adult with an advanced solid tumor such as melanoma, head and neck, liver or kidney cancer. The J gene is TRBJ2-7, the V gene TRBV28; 9 positions match TRBD1. Source: CD4+ or CD8+ T cells sorted from blood, taken in a trial of the OX40 agonist ivuxolimab. For the CDR3, the DNA is TGTGCCAGCAGTTCTGGGACAGGGACCTACGAGCAGTACTTC. It codes for CASSSGTGTYEQYF.